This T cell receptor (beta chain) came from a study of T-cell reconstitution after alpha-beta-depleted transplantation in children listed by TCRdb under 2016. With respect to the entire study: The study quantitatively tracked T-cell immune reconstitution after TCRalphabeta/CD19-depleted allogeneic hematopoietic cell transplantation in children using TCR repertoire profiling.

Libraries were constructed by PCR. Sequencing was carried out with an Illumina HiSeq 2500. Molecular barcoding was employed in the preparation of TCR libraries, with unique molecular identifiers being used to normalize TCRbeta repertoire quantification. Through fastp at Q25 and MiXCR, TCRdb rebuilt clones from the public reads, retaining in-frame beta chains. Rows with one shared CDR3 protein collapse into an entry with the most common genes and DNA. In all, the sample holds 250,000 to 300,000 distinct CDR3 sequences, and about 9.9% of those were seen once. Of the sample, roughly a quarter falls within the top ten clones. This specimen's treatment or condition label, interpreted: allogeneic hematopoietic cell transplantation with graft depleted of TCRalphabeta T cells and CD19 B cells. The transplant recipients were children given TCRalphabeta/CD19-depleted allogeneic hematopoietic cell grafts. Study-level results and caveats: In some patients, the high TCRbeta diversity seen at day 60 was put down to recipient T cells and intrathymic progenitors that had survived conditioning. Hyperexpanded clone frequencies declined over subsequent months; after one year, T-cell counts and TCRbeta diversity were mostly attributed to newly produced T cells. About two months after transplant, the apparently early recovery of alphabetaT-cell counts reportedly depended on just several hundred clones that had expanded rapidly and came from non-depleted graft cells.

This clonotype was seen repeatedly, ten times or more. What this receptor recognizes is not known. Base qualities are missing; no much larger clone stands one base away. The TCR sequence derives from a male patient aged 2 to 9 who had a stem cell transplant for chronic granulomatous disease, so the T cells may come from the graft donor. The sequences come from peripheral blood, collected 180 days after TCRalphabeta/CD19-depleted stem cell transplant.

The sequenced DNA is TGTGCCAGCAGCGTAGCTAACAGGGGGAGGGAGACCCAGTACTTC. Its protein reads: CASSVANRGRETQYF. The sequence is built from TRBV9 and TRBJ2-5, with 8 bases in between that match TRBD1. The germline V end is reduced by 0 bases and the J end by 5 bases; junction bases left unmatched: 6. According to the germline V gene, CDR1 reads SGDLS and CDR2 reads YYNGEE. The CDR3 goes from the cysteine to the phenylalanine over 15 residues. The read is trimmed to its CDR3 DNA, 45 bases read in frame from base 1.